The 32 T cell receptor beta chains reported below all come from one sample, sequenced in a study of PD-L1 blockade in urothelial cancer. Assay used: immunoSEQ multiplex PCR; TCRdb lists only in-frame clones, some missing. The sample lists 85,000 to 100,000 clones; roughly 87% were seen once. Noted time point: pretreatment peripheral blood. The starting material was PBMCs, obtained around atezolizumab (anti-PD-L1) treatment. The receptors stem from a man aged 55 to 70 with urothelial cancer.

The chain has TRBV11-2 and TRBJ2-7; 8 nucleotides line up with TRBD2. The length of the CDR3 is 15 residues. Germline CDR1 and CDR2: SGHAT and FQNNGV. With V trimmed by 1 base and J by 3 bases, 5 bases remained unmatched. The DNA for the CDR3 is TGTGCCAGCAGCTTAGTATCGGGGGGGAACTACGAGCAGTACTTC. It encodes CASSLVSGGNYEQYF.

Concerning this clone: Sequence at one end of the junction differs from germline and may be a read error. The gene calls are TRBV6-1 and TRBJ1-1; TRBD1 is a possible D gene (6 bases). The CDR3 runs to 11 residues. Looked up from germline, CDR1 is MNHNS and CDR2 is SASEGT. CDR3 loop: CASSFEQGRGF. In DNA form, the CDR3 reads TGTGCCAGCTCCTTCGAACAGGGACGGGGATTT.

This chain links TRBV4-3 with TRBJ2-7, with a tentative D call TRBD2 (6 bases). The CDR3 sequence is 14 residues long. Deletions cut 1 base from V and 7 bases from J, with 14 bases between. Per germline, CDR1 LGHNA and CDR2 YSLEER. In DNA form, the CDR3 reads TGCGCCAGCAGCCAAGGGGAAGGGGCGGGGGAGCAGTACTTC. It codes for CASSQGEGAGEQYF.

The chain employs TRBV28 and TRBJ2-7; 13 bases fit TRBD2. Germline CDR1 reads MDHEN; CDR2 reads SYDVKM. The CDR3 has 14 residues. With V trimmed by 8 bases and J by 7 bases, 8 bases remained unmatched. Here the CDR3 DNA reads TGTGCCAGCTCTTTACTAGCGGGAGGGCAAGAGCAGTACTTC. Translating gives CASSLLAGGQEQYF. Combining the CDR3 with reference TRBV28 and TRBJ2-7 gives the whole variable domain DVKVTQSSRYLVKRTGEKVFLECVQDMDHENMFWYRQDPGLGLRLIYFSYDVKMKEKGDIPEGYSVSREKKERFSLILESASTNQTSMYLCASSLLAGGQEQYFGPGTRLTVT.

This rearrangement joins TRBV28 to TRBJ1-1; D possibly corresponds to TRBD1 (5 bases). Germline values: CDR1 MDHEN, CDR2 SYDVKM. V shed 2 bases and J shed 4 bases, with 8 bases lying between them. This CDR3 contains 13 residues. For the CDR3, the DNA is TGTGCCAGCAGTTTACTGGGGGGCACTGAAGCTTTCTTT. Its translation: CASSLLGGTEAFF.

The chain combines TRBV28 with TRBJ2-1; 10 bases agree with TRBD2. The CDR3 runs to 18 residues. Germline-derived CDR1 and CDR2 are MDHEN and SYDVKM. Trimming removed 3 bases from V and 6 bases from J; junction bases left unmatched: 14. The CDR3: CASSFDLIKREGLNEQFF. CDR3 nucleotides: TGTGCCAGCAGTTTCGACCTAATAAAGCGGGAGGGCCTCAATGAGCAGTTCTTC.

Of note for this clone: Other DNA sequences in the same sample also yield this CDR3. The rearrangement joins TRBV30 to TRBJ2-7; D call uncertain. V was cut by 0 bases and J by 4 bases, with 7 bases left in between. Germline CDR1 and CDR2: GTSNPN and SVGIG (reference sequence). This CDR3 region has 12 residues. The CDR3 loop is CAWSVLSYEQYF. The CDR3 DNA is TGTGCCTGGAGTGTACTCTCGTACGAGCAGTACTTC.

This sequence joins TRBV27 and TRBJ1-4, with a possible D match to TRBD1 (5 bases). Trimming pared 5 bases from V and 8 bases from J, leaving 15 bases between. The germline V gene encodes CDR1 MNHEY and CDR2 SMNVEV (reference sequence). The CDR3 is 14 residues long. CDR3 DNA: TGTGCCAGCAGTCCCGGGGAGGGGTGGGAAAAACTGTTTTTT. It is translated as CASSPGEGWEKLFF.

The V and J genes are TRBV7-9 and TRBJ2-7; D is possibly TRBD1 (6 bases). The V gene's germline CDR1 is SEHNR and CDR2 FQNEAQ (reference sequence). The V and J ends lost 4 bases and 0 bases respectively, with 10 bases between them. CDR3 length equals 14 residues. The CDR3 reads CASSSQGSSYEQYF. The CDR3, as DNA: TGTGCCAGCAGCTCCCAGGGGAGCTCCTACGAGCAGTACTTC. Complete variable domain (other parts from reference TRBV7-9 and TRBJ2-7): DTGVSQNPRHKITKRGQNVTFRCDPISEHNRLYWYRQTLGQGPEFLTYFQNEAQLEKSRLLSDRFSAERPKGSFSTLEIQRTEQGDSAMYLCASSSQGSSYEQYFGPGTRLTVT.

V and J are TRBV30 and TRBJ2-2; D gene ambiguous. The CDR3 length is 13 residues. The germline gives CDR1 GTSNPN, CDR2 SVGIG (reference sequence). The V end was cut by 0 bases, the J end by 5 bases, with 7 bases between. Here the CDR3 reads CAWSVHETGELFF. For the CDR3, the DNA is TGTGCCTGGAGTGTACACGAAACCGGGGAGCTGTTTTTT.

V is TRBV15 and J is TRBJ2-4; possible D gene TRBD1, 6 bases. Germline V lookup: CDR1 LNHNV, CDR2 YYDKDF (reference sequence). This CDR3 is built from 18 residues. V dropped 3 bases and J dropped 6 bases, with 24 bases sitting between them. CDR3 sequence (DNA): TGTGCCACCAGCAGCACCCAGGGGCGGAGCGGCAGTGTAAACATTCAGTACTTC. Translated, it gives CATSSTQGRSGSVNIQYF.

The V and J genes are TRBV5-1 and TRBJ2-3, with D perhaps matching TRBD1 (6 bases). Deletions cut 4 bases from V and 5 bases from J, with 23 bases between. Germline V gives CDR1 SGHRS, CDR2 YFSETQ. This CDR3 region has 17 residues. The CDR3 reads CASSPVRGRGVGDTQYF. The CDR3 DNA reads TGCGCCAGCAGCCCCGTCCGGGGCAGGGGTGTAGGAGATACGCAGTATTTT.

The chain combines TRBV10-3 with TRBJ1-1; 9 bases are shared with TRBD1. Unmatched junction bases numbered 12, after V lost 5 bases and J lost 5 bases. The germline gives CDR1 ENHRY, CDR2 SYGVKD. The CDR3 consists of 16 residues. CDR3 residues: CAISLGQGGVRTEAFF. The CDR3 DNA reads as TGTGCCATCAGTCTGGGACAGGGTGGCGTTAGAACTGAAGCTTTCTTT.

J is TRBJ1-1 and V is TRBV2; a weak D match, TRBD1 (6 bases). The CDR3 is 14 amino acids. The germline CDR1 and CDR2 sequences are SNHLY and FYNNEI. With 1 base removed from V and 3 bases from J, the gap between germline ends came to 9 bases. CDR3 coding DNA: TGTGCCAGCAGTGAAGGCAGGGGTGACACTGAAGCTTTCTTT. It specifies CASSEGRGDTEAFF.

This chain links TRBV30 with TRBJ1-5; D remains ambiguous. There are 14 residues in the CDR3. Germline CDR1 reads GTSNPN; CDR2 reads SVGIG (reference sequence). V was cut by 3 bases and J by 2 bases, with 11 bases left in between. CDR3 bases: TGTGCCTGGAGGCCAGGACTTGGCAATCAGCCCCAGCATTTT. Its translation is CAWRPGLGNQPQHF.

The J gene is TRBJ2-3, the V gene TRBV12-5; TRBD2 aligns across 13 bases. This CDR3 spans 20 amino acids. V shed 6 bases, J shed 4 bases, and the junction held 19 bases outside the gene matches. CDR1 is LGHNT and CDR2 is FRNRAP in the germline V gene. The DNA of the CDR3 is TGTGCTAGTGGCAAGGACCTCGGAACTAGCGGGAGGGCCCATGCAGATACGCAGTATTTT. Encoded protein: CASGKDLGTSGRAHADTQYF.

The rearrangement uses TRBV6-5 and TRBJ1-6, with a tentative D call TRBD1 (6 bases). The V gene's germline CDR1 is MNHEY and CDR2 SVGAGI. The CDR3 runs 14 residues. Trimming removed 4 bases at V and 8 bases at J, with 12 bases between. CDR3 amino acids: CASSSRGRDSPLHF. In DNA, the CDR3 is TGTGCCAGCAGTTCCAGGGGTCGAGATTCACCCCTCCACTTT.

CDR3 sequence reads: CASRGEGGAIDTQYF. The CDR3 coding sequence is TGTGCCAGTAGGGGAGAGGGAGGCGCAATCGATACGCAGTATTTT. The chain joins TRBV19 to TRBJ2-3; D is possibly TRBD2 (6 bases). Trimming pared 6 bases from V and 6 bases from J, leaving 19 bases between. The germline gives CDR1 LNHDA, CDR2 SQIVND (reference sequence). The length of the CDR3 is 15 residues.

About this clone: Other DNA sequences from this sample encode an identical CDR3 as well. V usage is TRBV5-1 and J usage is TRBJ2-3; TRBD2 aligns across 9 bases. This CDR3 region has 16 residues. V lost 0 bases, J lost 4 bases, and 6 bases stayed unmatched. CDR1 and CDR2 from the germline V gene are SGHRS and YFSETQ. CDR3 coding DNA: TGCGCCAGCAGCTTGGGATTAGCGGGAGTTTCAGATACGCAGTATTTT. This translates into CASSLGLAGVSDTQYF. The entire variable domain, with the rest obtained from reference TRBV5-1 and TRBJ2-3, is as follows: KAGVTQTPRYLIKTRGQQVTLSCSPISGHRSVSWYQQTPGQGLQFLFEYFSETQRNKGNFPGRFSGRQFSNSRSEMNVSTLELGDSALYLCASSLGLAGVSDTQYFGPGTRLTVL.

This sequence joins TRBV5-1 and TRBJ1-2; unclear D gene. This CDR3 is 13 amino acids long. Germline values: CDR1 SGHRS, CDR2 YFSETQ. V was clipped by 0 bases and J by 6 bases, with 9 bases between them. The CDR3 here is CASSLGGFDGYTF. Written as DNA, the CDR3 is TGCGCCAGCAGCTTGGGAGGGTTCGATGGCTACACCTTC.

V and J are TRBV7-2 and TRBJ1-1, with 7 bases aligning to TRBD1. Germline V gives CDR1 SGHTA, CDR2 FQGNSA. J gave up 5 bases and V 1 base, and 7 bases lay outside the gene matches. This CDR3 contains 15 residues. Here the CDR3 reads CASSLEFRGETEAFF. The CDR3, as DNA: TGTGCCAGCAGCTTAGAGTTCAGGGGGGAAACTGAAGCTTTCTTT.

This clone has only one observation. This rearrangement joins TRBV12-5 to TRBJ1-2; a possible D gene is TRBD1 (5 bases). Germline values: CDR1 LGHNT, CDR2 FRNRAP. The ends were cut back, 6 bases at V and 8 bases at J, with 19 bases in the middle. This CDR3 has 14 residues. CDR3 coding DNA: TGTGCTAGTGGGGGTGGGCAGGGCTGGCGGGGCTACACCTTC. Translating gives CASGGGQGWRGYTF.

The chain employs TRBV2 and TRBJ2-2, with no clear D. Looked up from germline, CDR1 is SNHLY and CDR2 is FYNNEI. Between the trimmed V and J ends, which lost 2 bases and 5 bases, there was a span of 12 bases. This CDR3 spans 15 amino acids. This CDR3 is CASSETGPKTGELFF. CDR3 coding DNA: TGTGCCAGCAGTGAAACGGGTCCCAAGACCGGGGAGCTGTTTTTT. The full variable domain, rest sourced from reference TRBV2 and TRBJ2-2, is EPEVTQTPSHQVTQMGQEVILRCVPISNHLYFYWYRQILGQKVEFLVSFYNNEISEKSEIFDDQFSVERPDGSNFTLKIRSTKLEDSAMYFCASSETGPKTGELFFGEGSRLTVL.

The chain recombines TRBV30 with TRBJ1-1; D remains ambiguous. Trimming shortened V by 2 bases and J by 2 bases, and 9 bases separated the two germline ends. Germline assignment: CDR1 GTSNPN and CDR2 SVGIG (reference sequence). CDR3 length: 13 amino acids. CDR3 in amino acids: CAWSFERNTEAFF. The CDR3 region has the DNA TGTGCCTGGAGTTTTGAGAGAAACACTGAAGCTTTCTTT.

This clone was observed a few times. This chain uses TRBV2 with TRBJ2-5; a weak D match, TRBD1 (6 bases). Germline values: CDR1 SNHLY, CDR2 FYNNEI. Trimming removed 6 bases at V and 6 bases at J, with 8 bases between. This CDR3 has 11 residues. The CDR3 coding sequence is TGTGCCAGCAGCAGGGGACAGACCCAGTACTTC. As protein: CASSRGQTQYF.

The chain combines TRBV5-1 with TRBJ1-4, with a tentative D call TRBD1 (5 bases). Germline CDR1 and CDR2: SGHRS and YFSETQ. The V and J ends lost 5 bases and 2 bases respectively, with 7 bases between them. The CDR3 is 13 amino acids. Written as DNA, the CDR3 is TGCGCCAGCAGTCGGGGGACTAATGAAAAACTGTTTTTT. Translation: CASSRGTNEKLFF.

This clone was detected a few times. The chain has TRBV4-1 and TRBJ2-2; TRBD1 matches at 8 bases. J lost 4 bases, V lost 8 bases, and 9 bases had no gene match. This CDR3 is built from 15 residues. The germline V gene has CDR1 MGHRA and CDR2 YSYEKL. This chain's CDR3 is CASVPGGDGTGELFF. DNA for the CDR3: TGCGCCAGCGTCCCAGGGGGCGACGGCACCGGGGAGCTGTTTTTT.

This chain uses TRBV10-1 with TRBJ2-6; D is possibly TRBD2 (6 bases). CDR3 length equals 17 residues. Looked up from germline, CDR1 is WNHNN and CDR2 is SYGVQD (reference sequence). The germline V and J ends were trimmed by 2 bases and 2 bases, with 13 bases remaining between them. The CDR3 sequence is CASSEPPWGAGANVLTF. The CDR3 DNA is TGCGCCAGCAGTGAGCCTCCTTGGGGGGCTGGGGCCAACGTCCTGACTTTC.

This chain joins TRBV18 and TRBJ1-1; D possibly corresponds to TRBD1 (5 bases). The CDR3 sequence is 13 residues long. Per germline, CDR1 KGHSH and CDR2 LQKENI. Trimming pared 2 bases from V and 11 bases from J, leaving 15 bases between. CDR3 residues: CASSPERAGEAFF. CDR3 nucleotide sequence: TGTGCCAGCTCACCAGAGCGGGCGGGGGAGGCTTTCTTT.

Notes on this clone: This same CDR3 is encoded by further DNA sequences in the sample. The CDR3: CASSLSSYEQYF. The CDR3 coding sequence is TGTGCCAGCAGCCTCAGCTCCTACGAGCAGTACTTC. This chain connects TRBV28 to TRBJ2-7; D not certain. V was pared by 6 bases and J by 0 bases, with 6 bases between. This CDR3 has 12 residues. CDR1 is MDHEN, CDR2 SYDVKM, per germline.

This chain connects TRBV19 to TRBJ1-5, with TRBD1 matching over 7 bases. Germline CDR1 LNHDA, CDR2 SQIVND (reference sequence). The CDR3 extends over 15 amino acids. Losses at the gene ends were 7 bases for V and 6 bases for J; bases not matched to a gene: 12. The DNA for the CDR3 is TGTGCCAGTATGGGACAGCCCAGGGTTGGTCAGCCCCAGCATTTT. Protein: CASMGQPRVGQPQHF.

V gene TRBV6-5 combines with J gene TRBJ1-2; D is possibly TRBD1 (6 bases). This CDR3 has 15 residues. V lost 6 bases and J lost 6, with 20 bases in between. Germline V gene lookup returns CDR1 MNHEY and CDR2 SVGAGI. DNA for the CDR3: TGTGCCAGCAGCTCCCACGGACCCCGGGACAATGGCTACACCTTC. Translation: CASSSHGPRDNGYTF.